The 29 T cell receptor beta chains below come from one sample, sequenced in a study. Treg sorting used a CD4+CD25+CD127-/low gate. TCRdb analysed the 5' RACE reads with MiXCR anew, one entry per CDR3 protein. Among 50,000 to 65,000 distinct CDR3 sequences listed, around 20% were seen once. Sequencing was done on a sample of tumor-infiltrating Tregs sorted from the breast tumor. These receptors all come from a female donor with breast cancer.

A few counts support this clonotype. The chain employs TRBV12-3 or TRBV12-4 and TRBJ1-5; D is undetermined. This CDR3 is 14 amino acids long. The ends were cut back, 0 bases at V and 9 bases at J, with 12 bases in the middle. The CDR3: CASSLAGSRWPQHF. Written as DNA, the CDR3 is TGTGCCAGCAGTTTAGCGGGGTCCCGGTGGCCCCAGCATTTT.

This clonotype was counted ten times or more. The chain carries TRBV9 and TRBJ1-1; 8 nucleotides align to TRBD1. Per the germline V gene, CDR1 is SGDLS and CDR2 is YYNGEE. J lost 9 bases, V lost 4 bases, and 17 bases had no gene match. The CDR3 runs to 16 residues. The CDR3, as DNA: TGTGCCAGCAGCCCCTTCAGAACGGACAGGGCACCTAAAGCTTTCTTT. This codes for CASSPFRTDRAPKAFF.

Remarks on this clonotype: The CDR3 does not close with the conserved phenylalanine or tryptophan, likely indicating a read error. This sequence joins TRBV9 and TRBJ1-2; 9 bases align to TRBD1. The length of the CDR3 is 16 residues. The germline gives CDR1 SGDLS, CDR2 YYNGEE. Losses at the gene ends were 5 bases for V and 4 bases for J; bases not matched to a gene: 12. The CDR3 coding sequence is TGTGCCAGCAGTACTGGGCCGGGACAGGGTGGCTATGGCTACACCCTC. It translates to CASSTGPGQGGYGYTL.

J is TRBJ2-2 and V is TRBV7-2; D uncertain. V was trimmed by 1 base and J by 4 bases, leaving 7 bases between them. Germline assignment: CDR1 SGHTA and CDR2 FQGNSA. The CDR3 contains 14 residues. CDR3 DNA sequence: TGTGCCAGCAGCTTAGGGTGGGGCACCGGGGAGCTGTTTTTT. It yields the protein CASSLGWGTGELFF.

On this clonotype itself: A read error may be the cause here, since a much bigger clone is one base away. V usage is TRBV28 and J usage is TRBJ2-7, with D perhaps TRBD2 (6 bases). Germline CDR1 MDHEN, CDR2 SYDVKM. This CDR3 is 15 amino acids long. V was shortened by 4 bases and J by 4 bases, with 17 bases between the two germline ends. Written as DNA, the CDR3 is TGTGCCAGCAGTTCGTCCAAGGCCGGGGGTTACGAGCAGTACTTC. It is translated as CASSSSKAGGYEQYF.

There are a few counts of this clonotype. V and J are TRBV20-1 and TRBJ1-5; D may be TRBD1 (6 bases). Trimming cost V 6 bases and J 6 bases, with 18 bases left between them. CDR3 length equals 14 residues. CDR1 is DFQATT, CDR2 SNEGSKA, per germline (reference sequence). CDR3 amino acids: CSARDGGASQPQHF. Here the CDR3 DNA reads TGCAGTGCCCGGGACGGGGGCGCATCTCAGCCCCAGCATTTT.

Comment on this clonotype: The junction differs from germline at one of its ends, possibly a read error. This chain joins TRBV3-1 and TRBJ1-2, with TRBD1 matching over 7 bases. Germline loops: CDR1 LGHDT, CDR2 YNNKEL (reference sequence). This CDR3 has 15 residues. The CDR3 is CVSSQGTETNYGYTF. The CDR3 nucleotides read TGTGTCAGCAGCCAGGGGACAGAGACGAACTATGGCTACACCTTC.

This clonotype was recorded a few times. This chain links TRBV5-1 with TRBJ2-5; D might be TRBD1 or TRBD2, each matching 5 bases. CDR3 length: 14 residues. Trimming stripped 0 bases from V and 5 bases from J, with 11 bases between. The germline V gene has CDR1 SGHRS and CDR2 YFSETQ. The CDR3 region is CASSLGPGRETQYF. The CDR3 DNA sequence: TGCGCCAGCAGCTTGGGTCCGGGGCGGGAGACCCAGTACTTC.

There are many counts of this clonotype. This chain joins TRBV12-3 or TRBV12-4 and TRBJ2-5; a possible D gene is TRBD2 (5 bases). CDR3 length: 13 amino acids. Trimming removed 6 bases from V and 1 base from J, with 9 bases in between. The CDR3 sequence: CASRSGAQETQYF. The CDR3 region has the DNA TGTGCCAGCAGGAGCGGAGCCCAAGAGACCCAGTACTTC.

For this clonotype: This likely comes from a read error, as the CDR3 has no conserved phenylalanine or tryptophan at its end. The CDR3 DNA is TGTGCCAGCAGCCTGGGGTGGACAGATACGCAGTATCTT. Translated: CASSLGWTDTQYL. The chain joins TRBV7-9 to TRBJ2-3; no clear D. The ends were cut back, 5 bases at V and 3 bases at J, with 9 bases in the middle. There are 13 residues in the CDR3. The germline gives CDR1 SEHNR, CDR2 FQNEAQ (reference sequence).

This clonotype was counted a few times. The rearrangement links TRBV24-1 to TRBJ2-1; 10 bases fit TRBD2. V shed 4 bases, J shed 6 bases, and the junction held 11 bases outside the gene matches. The CDR3 contains 17 residues. The germline V gene encodes CDR1 KGHDR and CDR2 SFDVKD. In DNA form, the CDR3 reads TGTGCCACCAGTGACCCTCGAACTAGCGGGGTATCCAATGAGCAGTTCTTC. This codes for CATSDPRTSGVSNEQFF.

This clonotype was seen at least ten times. J is TRBJ2-1 and V is TRBV5-1; weak D call: TRBD2 (6 bases). CDR1 is SGHRS and CDR2 is YFSETQ in the germline V gene. V gave up 9 bases and J gave up 10 bases, with 20 bases separating them. This CDR3 is 13 amino acids long. DNA for the CDR3: TGCGCCACCACCGGTACTGAGGCGGGAGAGCAGTTCTTC. Protein: CATTGTEAGEQFF.

This clonotype came up many times. This chain joins TRBV5-1 and TRBJ1-1; no definite D call. V lost 6 bases to trimming and J lost 1 base, with 10 bases between them. The CDR3 runs 13 residues. CDR1 and CDR2 (germline): SGHRS, YFSETQ. The DNA for the CDR3 is TGCGCCAGCACAAAATCTGGGAACACTGAAGCTTTCTTT. The encoded protein is CASTKSGNTEAFF.

This clonotype has ten or more counts. V gene TRBV7-9 combines with J gene TRBJ2-7; a possible D gene is TRBD2 (5 bases). CDR1 and CDR2 from the germline V gene are SEHNR and FQNEAQ (reference sequence). The CDR3 loop spans 11 amino acids. The ends were cut back, 1 base at V and 7 bases at J, with 5 bases in the middle. CDR3 in amino acids: CASSLGREQYF. For the CDR3, the DNA is TGTGCCAGCAGCTTAGGGAGGGAGCAGTACTTC.

This clonotype was recorded at least ten times. The V gene is TRBV7-6, the J gene TRBJ1-4; 7 bases map to TRBD1. The CDR3 is made up of 15 amino acids. V dropped 5 bases and J dropped 7; count of bases not matched to a gene: 10. Germline V gene lookup returns CDR1 SGHVS and CDR2 FNYEAQ. The CDR3 bases are TGTGCCAGCAGCATGGGGACAGTTCTTGGTGAAAAACTGTTTTTT. Its protein is CASSMGTVLGEKLFF.

This clonotype was seen at least ten times. The chain recombines TRBV7-8 with TRBJ1-5; TRBD1 agrees at 8 bases. The V and J ends lost 5 bases and 6 bases, in that order; junction bases with no gene match: 9. The CDR3 length is 15 residues. Germline V gene data show CDR1 as SGHVS and CDR2 as FQNEAQ. CDR3 nucleotides: TGTGCCAGCAGCACGGGCAGGGGGCGCGGTCAGCCCCAGCATTTT. Encoded protein: CASSTGRGRGQPQHF.

This clonotype was found many times. The V gene is TRBV5-1, the J gene TRBJ2-7, with D perhaps assigned TRBD1 or TRBD2 (5 bases each). Germline loops: CDR1 SGHRS, CDR2 YFSETQ. The V gene lost 3 bases and the J gene lost 7 bases, with 20 bases spanning the gap. The CDR3 is 15 residues long. CDR3 loop: CASSSRRDPSGEQYF. CDR3 DNA: TGCGCCAGCAGCTCCCGCCGGGACCCCAGTGGAGAGCAGTACTTC.

This clonotype was counted a few times. The genes are TRBV4-2 and TRBJ2-3; 9 bases line up with TRBD1. The CDR3 extends over 17 amino acids. With 4 bases clipped from V and 3 bases from J, the junction kept 11 bases outside the gene matches. Germline lookup yields CDR1 LGHNA and CDR2 YNFKEQ. In DNA form, the CDR3 reads TGTGCCAGCAGCCCCAATGGAGGACAGGGGAGGACAGATACGCAGTATTTT. Residues: CASSPNGGQGRTDTQYF.

This chain uses TRBV6-2 or TRBV6-3 with TRBJ1-1, with 8 bases identical to TRBD1. V was pared by 5 bases and J by 2 bases, with 7 bases of the junction left unmatched. Looked up from germline, CDR1 is MNHEY and CDR2 is SVGEGT. The CDR3 has 15 amino acids. CDR3 residues: CASSNPTGDNTEAFF. The CDR3 nucleotides read TGTGCCAGCAGTAACCCGACAGGGGACAACACTGAAGCTTTCTTT.

CDR3 region: CAWREISGYTF. The CDR3 DNA reads as TGTGCCTGGAGGGAAATCTCTGGCTACACCTTC. The V and J genes are TRBV30 and TRBJ1-2; D is unclear. The V gene lost 3 bases and the J gene lost 7 bases, with 9 bases spanning the gap. Germline V CDR1 and CDR2: GTSNPN, SVGIG (reference sequence). The CDR3 is 11 amino acids.

The chain has TRBV6-1 and TRBJ2-1; D may be TRBD2 (5 bases). CDR3 length: 16 amino acids. The germline V and J ends were trimmed by 3 bases and 4 bases, with 16 bases remaining between them. Germline values: CDR1 MNHNS, CDR2 SASEGT. As DNA, the CDR3 is TGTGCCAGCAGTGAGGGTGCTAGCTTGGGTTACAATGAGCAGTTCTTC. Amino acids: CASSEGASLGYNEQFF.

A word on this clonotype: A read error may be the cause here, since a much bigger clone is one base away. The chain employs TRBV12-3 or TRBV12-4 and TRBJ2-3; 13 bases map to TRBD2. V gave up 6 bases and J gave up 2 bases; unmatched junction bases: 11. The CDR3 has 18 amino acids. DNA for the CDR3: TGTGCCAGCAGAGCCGGGACTAGCGGGACCCCTTTCACAGATACGCAGTATTTT. Its translation is CASRAGTSGTPFTDTQYF.

This clonotype was recorded many times. The V call is TRBV7-2, the J call TRBJ2-2; D unresolved. The CDR3 contains 14 residues. Trimming removed 5 bases from V and 4 bases from J, with 11 bases in between. The V gene's germline CDR1 is SGHTA and CDR2 FQGNSA. This CDR3 is CASSPTRPTGELFF. The CDR3 region has the DNA TGTGCCAGCAGCCCGACCCGCCCCACCGGGGAGCTGTTTTTT.

CDR3 in DNA: TGTGCCAGCAGCCTTCGAACTGAAGAGACCCAGTACTTC. Amino acids: CASSLRTEETQYF. This chain links TRBV3-1 with TRBJ2-5; D gene ambiguous. Germline CDR1 LGHDT, CDR2 YNNKEL (reference sequence). Deletions cut 4 bases from V and 3 bases from J, with 9 bases between. The CDR3 has 13 amino acids.

This chain joins TRBV5-1 and TRBJ1-3; D is unclear. The CDR3 length is 14 residues. Germline V lookup: CDR1 SGHRS, CDR2 YFSETQ. V lost 2 bases to trimming and J lost 3 bases, with 9 bases between them. The CDR3 coding sequence is TGCGCCAGCAGCTTAACTTTTAATGGAAACACCATATATTTT. Translated, it gives CASSLTFNGNTIYF.

On this clonotype itself: The junction departs from the called germline gene at one end, perhaps through a read error. This chain connects TRBV12-3 or TRBV12-4 to TRBJ2-2; 8 bases agree with TRBD1. This CDR3 region has 14 residues. The CDR3 sequence: CASSSLGQGWEPFF. The DNA for the CDR3 is TGTGCCAGCAGTTCCCTCGGACAGGGCTGGGAGCCGTTTTTT.

About this clonotype: A read error may explain this, as a much larger clone is one base away. This sequence joins TRBV7-2 and TRBJ2-5, with D uncertain. The CDR3 sequence is 16 residues long. V lost 0 bases and J lost 5, with 16 bases in between. The germline V gene encodes CDR1 SGHTA and CDR2 FQGNSA. The chain's CDR3 is CASSLANVRRYETQYF. As DNA, the CDR3 is TGTGCCAGCAGCTTAGCGAACGTCAGGCGGTACGAGACCCAGTACTTC.

This clonotype was detected only a few times. The genes are TRBV7-9 and TRBJ2-3; TRBD2 agrees at 7 bases. This CDR3 region has 14 residues. Per the germline V gene, CDR1 is SEHNR and CDR2 is FQNEAQ (reference sequence). The V and J ends lost 5 bases and 4 bases, in that order; junction bases with no gene match: 6. The CDR3 protein is CASSRRGLPDTQYF. In nucleotides, the CDR3 is TGTGCCAGCAGCCGGCGGGGGTTACCAGATACGCAGTATTTT.

This clonotype was observed a handful of times. CDR3 in DNA: TGCAGTGCTGAACTAGCGGGAGAAAGAGAGACCCAGTACTTC. This translates into CSAELAGERETQYF. This chain links TRBV20-1 with TRBJ2-5; 11 nucleotides agree with TRBD2. CDR1 and CDR2 (germline): DFQATT, SNEGSKA (reference sequence). The CDR3 is 14 residues long. V dropped 5 bases and J dropped 4; count of bases not matched to a gene: 6.